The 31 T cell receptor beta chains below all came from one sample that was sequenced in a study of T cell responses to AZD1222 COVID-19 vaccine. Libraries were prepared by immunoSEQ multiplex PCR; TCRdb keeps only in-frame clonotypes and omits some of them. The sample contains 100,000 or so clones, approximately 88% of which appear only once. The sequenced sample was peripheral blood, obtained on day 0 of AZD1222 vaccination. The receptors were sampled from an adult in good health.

The CDR3 DNA is TGTGCCAGTTCAAAATCCGGGGTTGGCTACACCTTC. It encodes CASSKSGVGYTF. This chain uses TRBV6-5 with TRBJ1-2; no definite D call. With 9 bases removed from V and 7 bases from J, the gap between germline ends came to 15 bases. The germline V gene has CDR1 MNHEY and CDR2 SVGAGI. The CDR3 totals 12 residues.

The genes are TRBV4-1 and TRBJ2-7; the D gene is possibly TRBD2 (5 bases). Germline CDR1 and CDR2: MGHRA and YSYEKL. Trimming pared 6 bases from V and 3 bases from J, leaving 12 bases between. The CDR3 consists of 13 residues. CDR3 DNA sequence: TGCGCCAGCAGTCCCGGGAACGGCTACGAGCAGTACTTC. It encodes CASSPGNGYEQYF.

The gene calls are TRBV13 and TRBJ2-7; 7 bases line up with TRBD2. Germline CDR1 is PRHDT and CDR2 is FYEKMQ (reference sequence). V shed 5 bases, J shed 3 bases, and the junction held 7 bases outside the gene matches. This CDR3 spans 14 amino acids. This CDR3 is CASSVRLADYEQYF. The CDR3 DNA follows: TGTGCCAGCAGCGTCCGACTAGCAGACTACGAGCAGTACTTC.

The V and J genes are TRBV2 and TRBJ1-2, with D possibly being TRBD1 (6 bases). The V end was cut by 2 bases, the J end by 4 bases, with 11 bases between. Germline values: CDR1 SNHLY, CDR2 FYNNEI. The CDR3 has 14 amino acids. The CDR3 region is CASSEWGTTYGYTF. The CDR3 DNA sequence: TGTGCCAGCAGTGAATGGGGGACAACCTATGGCTACACCTTC.

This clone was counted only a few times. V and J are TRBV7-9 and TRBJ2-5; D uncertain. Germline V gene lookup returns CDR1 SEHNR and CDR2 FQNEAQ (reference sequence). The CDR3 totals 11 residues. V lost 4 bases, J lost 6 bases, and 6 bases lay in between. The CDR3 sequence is CASSYEQTQYF. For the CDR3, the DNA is TGTGCCAGCAGCTACGAACAGACCCAGTACTTC.

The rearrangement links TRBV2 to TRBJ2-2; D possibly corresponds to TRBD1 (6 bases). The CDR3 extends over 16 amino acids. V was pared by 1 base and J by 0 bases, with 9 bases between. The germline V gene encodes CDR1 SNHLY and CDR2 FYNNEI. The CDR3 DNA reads TGTGCCAGCAGTGAAGAAGGGGGATCGAACACCGGGGAGCTGTTTTTT. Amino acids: CASSEEGGSNTGELFF.

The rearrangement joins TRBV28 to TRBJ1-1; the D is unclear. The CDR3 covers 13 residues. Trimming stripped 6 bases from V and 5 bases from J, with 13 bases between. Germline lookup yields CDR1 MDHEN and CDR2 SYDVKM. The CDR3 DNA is TGTGCCAGCAGAGTCGCCCTGGGGACTGAAGCTTTCTTT. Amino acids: CASRVALGTEAFF.

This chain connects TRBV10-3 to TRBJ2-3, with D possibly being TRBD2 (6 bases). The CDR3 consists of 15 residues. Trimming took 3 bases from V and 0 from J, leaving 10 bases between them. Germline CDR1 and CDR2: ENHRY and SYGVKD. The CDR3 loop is CAISDWGVSTDTQYF. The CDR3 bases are TGTGCCATCAGTGATTGGGGGGTTAGCACAGATACGCAGTATTTT.

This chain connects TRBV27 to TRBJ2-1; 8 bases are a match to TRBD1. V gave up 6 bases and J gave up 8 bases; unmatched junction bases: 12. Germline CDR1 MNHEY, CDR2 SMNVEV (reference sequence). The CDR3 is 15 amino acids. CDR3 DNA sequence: TGTGCCAGCAGCATAAGGACAGGGTATCCCCATGAGCAGTTCTTC. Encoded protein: CASSIRTGYPHEQFF.

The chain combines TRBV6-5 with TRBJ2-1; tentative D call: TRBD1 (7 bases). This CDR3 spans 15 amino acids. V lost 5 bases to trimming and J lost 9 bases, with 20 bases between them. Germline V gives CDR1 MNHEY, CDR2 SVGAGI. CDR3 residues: CASSPQGGFRSEQFF. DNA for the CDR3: TGTGCCAGCAGTCCTCAGGGGGGTTTTCGTAGTGAGCAGTTCTTC.

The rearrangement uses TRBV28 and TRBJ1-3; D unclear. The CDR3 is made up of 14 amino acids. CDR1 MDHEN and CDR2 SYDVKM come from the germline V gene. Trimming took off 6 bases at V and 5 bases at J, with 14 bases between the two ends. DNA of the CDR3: TGTGCCAGCAGCCCCTCACCGGGCCGAAACACCATATATTTT. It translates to CASSPSPGRNTIYF.

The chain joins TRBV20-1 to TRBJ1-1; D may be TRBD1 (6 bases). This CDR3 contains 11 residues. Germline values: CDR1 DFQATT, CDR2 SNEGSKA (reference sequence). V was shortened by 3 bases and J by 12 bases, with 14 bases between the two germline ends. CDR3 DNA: TGCAGTGCTAGGGGCACAGGGAGAACTTTCTTT. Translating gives CSARGTGRTFF.

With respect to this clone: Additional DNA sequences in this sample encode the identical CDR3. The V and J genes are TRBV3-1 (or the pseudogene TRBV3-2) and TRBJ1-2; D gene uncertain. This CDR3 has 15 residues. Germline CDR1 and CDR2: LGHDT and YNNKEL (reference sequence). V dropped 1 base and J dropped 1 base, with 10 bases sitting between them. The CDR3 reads CASSQGTGSNYGYTF. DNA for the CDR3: TGTGCCAGCAGCCAAGGAACCGGAAGTAACTATGGCTACACCTTC.

The CDR3 here is CASSWGNTIYF. The CDR3, as DNA: TGTGCCAGCAGCTGGGGAAACACCATATATTTT. The chain uses TRBV5-4 and TRBJ1-3; D is unresolved. V was pared by 3 bases and J by 4 bases, with 2 bases between. Germline CDR1 SGHNT, CDR2 YYREEE (reference sequence). CDR3 length: 11 amino acids.

CDR3 region: CASSRQGLAGDNEQFF. DNA for the CDR3: TGTGCCAGCAGCCGGCAGGGACTAGCGGGAGACAATGAGCAGTTCTTC. The chain recombines TRBV13 with TRBJ2-1; TRBD2 matches 14 bases. V lost 5 bases, J lost 5 bases, and 5 bases stayed unmatched. Per germline, CDR1 PRHDT and CDR2 FYEKMQ (reference sequence). The CDR3 spans 16 residues.

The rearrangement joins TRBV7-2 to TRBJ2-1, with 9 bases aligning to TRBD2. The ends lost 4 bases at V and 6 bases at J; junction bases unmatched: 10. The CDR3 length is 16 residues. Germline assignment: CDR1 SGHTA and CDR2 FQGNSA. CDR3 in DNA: TGTGCCAGCAGCTCAAATAGCGGGAGAATGGTCAATGAGCAGTTCTTC. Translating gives CASSSNSGRMVNEQFF.

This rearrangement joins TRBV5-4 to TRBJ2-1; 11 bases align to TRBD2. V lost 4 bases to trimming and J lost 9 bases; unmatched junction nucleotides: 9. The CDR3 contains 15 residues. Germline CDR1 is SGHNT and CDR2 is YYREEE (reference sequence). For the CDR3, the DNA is TGTGCCAGCAGCCTTGGGACTAGCGGCCCACTTGAGCAGTTCTTC. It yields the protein CASSLGTSGPLEQFF.

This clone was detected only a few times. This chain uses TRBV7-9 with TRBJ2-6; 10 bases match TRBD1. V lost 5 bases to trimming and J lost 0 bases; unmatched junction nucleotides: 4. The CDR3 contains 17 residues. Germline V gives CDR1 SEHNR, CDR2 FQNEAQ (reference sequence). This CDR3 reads CASSRWDRGSGANVLTF. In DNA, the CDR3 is TGTGCCAGCAGCCGATGGGACAGGGGCTCTGGGGCCAACGTCCTGACTTTC.

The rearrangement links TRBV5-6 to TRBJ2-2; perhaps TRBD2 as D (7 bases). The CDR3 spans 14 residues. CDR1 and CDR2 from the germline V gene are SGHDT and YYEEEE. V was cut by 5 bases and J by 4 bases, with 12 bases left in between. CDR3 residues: CASSRGGVTGELFF. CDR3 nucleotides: TGTGCCAGCAGTCGAGGGGGGGTCACCGGGGAGCTGTTTTTT.

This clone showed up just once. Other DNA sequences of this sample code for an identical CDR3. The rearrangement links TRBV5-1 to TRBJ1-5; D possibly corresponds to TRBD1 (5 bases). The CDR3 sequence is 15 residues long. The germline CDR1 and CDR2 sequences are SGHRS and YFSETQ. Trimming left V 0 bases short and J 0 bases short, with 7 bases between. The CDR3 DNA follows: TGCGCCAGCAGCTTGGAGGGGTATAGCAATCAGCCCCAGCATTTT. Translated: CASSLEGYSNQPQHF.

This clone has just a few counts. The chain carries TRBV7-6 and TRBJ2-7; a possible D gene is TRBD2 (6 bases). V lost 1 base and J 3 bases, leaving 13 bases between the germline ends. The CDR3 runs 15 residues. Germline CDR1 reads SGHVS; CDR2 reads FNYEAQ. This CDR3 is CASSLDTGEGYEQYF. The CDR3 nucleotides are TGTGCCAGCAGCTTAGATACGGGGGAAGGCTACGAGCAGTACTTC.

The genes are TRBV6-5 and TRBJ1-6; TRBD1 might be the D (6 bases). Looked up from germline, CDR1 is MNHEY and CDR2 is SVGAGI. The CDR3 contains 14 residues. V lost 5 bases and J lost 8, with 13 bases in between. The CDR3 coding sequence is TGTGCCAGCAGTAGGGGGTTGGGTCATTCACCCCTCCACTTT. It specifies CASSRGLGHSPLHF.

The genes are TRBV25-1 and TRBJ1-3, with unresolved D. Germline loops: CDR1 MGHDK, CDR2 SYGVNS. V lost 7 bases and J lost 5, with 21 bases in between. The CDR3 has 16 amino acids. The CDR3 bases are TGTGCCAGCATCTTAAACAGTCAAGCCCTAAGAAACACCATATATTTT. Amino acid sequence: CASILNSQALRNTIYF.

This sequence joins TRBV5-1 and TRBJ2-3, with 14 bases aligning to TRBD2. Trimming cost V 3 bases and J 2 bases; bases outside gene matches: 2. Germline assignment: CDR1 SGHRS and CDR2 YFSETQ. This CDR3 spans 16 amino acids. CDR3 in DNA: TGCGCCAGCAGCTGGACTAGCGGGAGGAACACAGATACGCAGTATTTT. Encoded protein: CASSWTSGRNTDTQYF.

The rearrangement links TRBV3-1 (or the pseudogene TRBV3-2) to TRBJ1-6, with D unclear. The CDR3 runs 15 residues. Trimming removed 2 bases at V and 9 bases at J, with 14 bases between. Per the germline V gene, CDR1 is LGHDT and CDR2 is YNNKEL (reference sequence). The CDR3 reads CASSQLTDFASPLHF. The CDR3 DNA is TGTGCCAGCAGCCAATTGACGGATTTCGCTTCACCCCTCCACTTT.

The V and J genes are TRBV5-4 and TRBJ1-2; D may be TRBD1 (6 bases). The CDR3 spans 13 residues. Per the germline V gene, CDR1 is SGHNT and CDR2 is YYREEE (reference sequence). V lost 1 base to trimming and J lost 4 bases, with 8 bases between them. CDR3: CASSLQDSYGYTF. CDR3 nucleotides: TGTGCCAGCAGCTTGCAGGACAGCTATGGCTACACCTTC.

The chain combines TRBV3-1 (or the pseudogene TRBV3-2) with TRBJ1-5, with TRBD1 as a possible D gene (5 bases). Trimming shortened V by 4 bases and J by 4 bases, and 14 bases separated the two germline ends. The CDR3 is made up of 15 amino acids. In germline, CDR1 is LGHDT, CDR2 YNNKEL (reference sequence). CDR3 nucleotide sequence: TGTGCCAGCAGCCGACGGTGGGGGGGTAATCAGCCCCAGCATTTT. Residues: CASSRRWGGNQPQHF.

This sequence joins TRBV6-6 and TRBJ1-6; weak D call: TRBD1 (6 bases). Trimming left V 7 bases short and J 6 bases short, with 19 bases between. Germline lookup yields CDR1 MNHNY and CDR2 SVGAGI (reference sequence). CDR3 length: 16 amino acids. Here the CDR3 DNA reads TGTGCCAGCAAAACTTCCTCCCCCAGGGGTAATTCACCCCTCCACTTT. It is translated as CASKTSSPRGNSPLHF.

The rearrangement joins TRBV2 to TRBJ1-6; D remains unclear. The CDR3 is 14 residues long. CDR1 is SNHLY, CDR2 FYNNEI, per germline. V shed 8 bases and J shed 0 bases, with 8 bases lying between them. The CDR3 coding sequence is TGTGCCAGCGGCTTTAGCTCCTATAATTCACCCCTCCACTTT. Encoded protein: CASGFSSYNSPLHF. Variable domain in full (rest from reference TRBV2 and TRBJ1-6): EPEVTQTPSHQVTQMGQEVILRCVPISNHLYFYWYRQILGQKVEFLVSFYNNEISEKSEIFDDQFSVERPDGSNFTLKIRSTKLEDSAMYFCASGFSSYNSPLHFGNGTRLTVT.

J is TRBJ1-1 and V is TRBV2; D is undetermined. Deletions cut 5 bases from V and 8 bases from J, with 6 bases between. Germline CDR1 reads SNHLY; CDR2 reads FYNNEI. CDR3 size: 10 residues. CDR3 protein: CASSRAEAFF. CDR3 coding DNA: TGTGCCAGCAGTAGGGCGGAAGCTTTCTTT.

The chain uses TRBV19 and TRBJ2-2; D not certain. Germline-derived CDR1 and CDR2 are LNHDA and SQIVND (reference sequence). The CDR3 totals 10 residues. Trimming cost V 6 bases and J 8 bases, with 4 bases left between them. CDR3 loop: CASRLGELFF. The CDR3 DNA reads TGTGCCAGTAGGCTTGGGGAGCTGTTTTTT.